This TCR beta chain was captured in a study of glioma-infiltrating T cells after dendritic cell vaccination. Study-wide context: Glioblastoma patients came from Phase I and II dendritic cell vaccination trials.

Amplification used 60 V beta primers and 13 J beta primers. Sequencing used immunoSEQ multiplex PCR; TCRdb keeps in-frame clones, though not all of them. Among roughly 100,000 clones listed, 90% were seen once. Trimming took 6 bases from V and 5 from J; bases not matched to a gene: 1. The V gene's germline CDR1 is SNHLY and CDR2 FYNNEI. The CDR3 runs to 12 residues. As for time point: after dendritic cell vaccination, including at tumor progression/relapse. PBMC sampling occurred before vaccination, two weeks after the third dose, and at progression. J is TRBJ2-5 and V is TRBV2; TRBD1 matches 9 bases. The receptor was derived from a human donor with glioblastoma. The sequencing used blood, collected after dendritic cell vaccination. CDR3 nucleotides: TGTGCCAGCAGCGGACAGGGGGAGACCCAGTACTTC. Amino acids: CASSGQGETQYF.